These 26 T cell receptor beta chains were all obtained from the same sample, sequenced in a study of blood T cell repertoires in COVID-19. This table comes from immunoSEQ multiplex PCR, and its TCRdb copy is limited to in-frame clones, with some not included. The sample shows some 370,000 clones, more than 70% of them seen only once. The sample consisted of peripheral blood. These receptors originate from a woman in her thirties with COVID-19, enrolled during active disease.

The chain joins TRBV30 to TRBJ1-3; D is perhaps TRBD1 (5 bases). The CDR3 extends over 12 amino acids. Germline values: CDR1 GTSNPN, CDR2 SVGIG (reference sequence). V lost 3 bases, J lost 4 bases, and 7 bases lay in between. CDR3 coding DNA: TGTGCCTGGAGCCCAGGGGGAAACACCATATATTTT. This translates into CAWSPGGNTIYF.

The chain employs TRBV30 and TRBJ2-3; 12 bases match TRBD2. Germline V gene data show CDR1 as GTSNPN and CDR2 as SVGIG (reference sequence). V gave up 0 bases and J gave up 5 bases; unmatched junction bases: 6. CDR3 length equals 16 residues. As DNA, the CDR3 is TGTGCCTGGAGTGTGAGGACTAGCGGGACAGAAGATACGCAGTATTTT. Encoded protein: CAWSVRTSGTEDTQYF.

V gene TRBV4-3 combines with J gene TRBJ2-5; maybe TRBD1 (5 bases). This CDR3 comprises 13 residues. Germline-derived CDR1 and CDR2 are LGHNA and YSLEER. Trimming shortened V by 4 bases and J by 5 bases, and 11 bases separated the two germline ends. The CDR3 here is CASSRLKGETQYF. CDR3 DNA sequence: TGCGCCAGCAGCCGATTAAAGGGGGAGACCCAGTACTTC.

This chain joins TRBV24-1 and TRBJ1-4; D gene unclear. This CDR3 is built from 12 residues. Germline-derived CDR1 and CDR2 are KGHDR and SFDVKD. V lost 2 bases to trimming and J lost 8 bases, with 5 bases between them. CDR3 bases: TGTGCCACCAGTGATTCCCGGGAAAAACTGTTTTTT. It encodes CATSDSREKLFF.

The gene calls are TRBV18 and TRBJ2-7; weak D call: TRBD2 (6 bases). The CDR3 totals 14 residues. Germline V CDR1 and CDR2: KGHSH, LQKENI. The ends were cut back, 0 bases at V and 6 bases at J, with 12 bases in the middle. The CDR3 is CASSPPSSEGEQYF. As DNA, the CDR3 is TGTGCCAGCTCACCACCCTCTAGCGAGGGCGAGCAGTACTTC.

The chain uses TRBV5-1 and TRBJ2-7, with 8 bases that match TRBD2. CDR1 SGHRS and CDR2 YFSETQ come from the germline V gene. The length of the CDR3 is 17 residues. With 2 bases clipped from V and 3 bases from J, the junction kept 13 bases outside the gene matches. CDR3 sequence reads: CASSLNYPGLENYEQYF. As DNA, the CDR3 is TGCGCCAGCAGCTTAAATTACCCGGGACTAGAAAACTACGAGCAGTACTTC. The whole variable domain, filled in from reference TRBV5-1 and TRBJ2-7, reads KAGVTQTPRYLIKTRGQQVTLSCSPISGHRSVSWYQQTPGQGLQFLFEYFSETQRNKGNFPGRFSGRQFSNSRSEMNVSTLELGDSALYLCASSLNYPGLENYEQYFGPGTRLTVT.

Concerning this clone: The same CDR3 arises from other DNA sequences in this sample as well. The CDR3 DNA sequence: TGTGCCAGCAGCCCCCGGGATCGGGTCTACGAGCAGTACTTC. Translated: CASSPRDRVYEQYF. The chain is built from TRBV7-9 and TRBJ2-7; possibly TRBD2 for D (5 bases). With 5 bases removed from V and 3 bases from J, the gap between germline ends came to 14 bases. Germline-derived CDR1 and CDR2 are SEHNR and FQNEAQ (reference sequence). The CDR3 consists of 14 residues.

V usage is TRBV19 and J usage is TRBJ2-1, with TRBD2 matching over 9 bases. This CDR3 contains 16 residues. In germline, CDR1 is LNHDA, CDR2 SQIVND (reference sequence). The junction had 8 bases not matched to a gene; V was cut back by 7 bases and J by 1 base. The CDR3, as DNA: TGTGCCAGTACCACGACTAGCGGCCTATCCTACAATGAGCAGTTCTTC. Its protein is CASTTTSGLSYNEQFF.

The J gene is TRBJ2-1, the V gene TRBV7-9; 9 bases line up with TRBD1. Germline V gene data show CDR1 as SEHNR and CDR2 as FQNEAQ (reference sequence). V shed 5 bases and J 12 bases; nucleotides not matched to a gene: 8. The CDR3 extends over 13 amino acids. The DNA for the CDR3 is TGTGCCAGCAGCCGAGGACAGGGGACATCGCAGTTCTTC. Protein product: CASSRGQGTSQFF.

The CDR3 spells CASSSGTHYEQYF. The CDR3 DNA reads TGTGCCAGCAGCTCCGGGACTCATTACGAGCAGTACTTC. The rearrangement links TRBV2 to TRBJ2-7, with TRBD2 as a possible D gene (6 bases). The V end lost 6 bases, the J end lost 4 bases, and 13 bases lay between the germline ends. The CDR3 spans 13 residues. Germline V lookup: CDR1 SNHLY, CDR2 FYNNEI. Together with reference TRBV2 and TRBJ2-7, the CDR3 gives the full variable domain: EPEVTQTPSHQVTQMGQEVILRCVPISNHLYFYWYRQILGQKVEFLVSFYNNEISEKSEIFDDQFSVERPDGSNFTLKIRSTKLEDSAMYFCASSSGTHYEQYFGPGTRLTVT.

The chain recombines TRBV7-2 with TRBJ1-1, with 8 nucleotides matching TRBD1. V shed 5 bases and J 5 bases; nucleotides not matched to a gene: 10. Germline-derived CDR1 and CDR2 are SGHTA and FQGNSA. The CDR3 extends over 15 amino acids. The CDR3, as DNA: TGTGCCAGCAGCCCCAGCGGACAGGGAGCAACTGAAGCTTTCTTT. This translates into CASSPSGQGATEAFF.

The chain joins TRBV6-2 or TRBV6-3 to TRBJ1-5; D is uncertain. The CDR3 is made up of 13 amino acids. The ends were cut back, 5 bases at V and 3 bases at J, with 8 bases in the middle. CDR1 and CDR2 (germline): MNHEY, SVGEGT. CDR3 DNA: TGTGCCAGCAGTGGAGGGATCAATCAGCCCCAGCATTTT. Protein product: CASSGGINQPQHF.

The gene calls are TRBV2 and TRBJ1-1; D remains unclear. Germline assignment: CDR1 SNHLY and CDR2 FYNNEI. Between the trimmed V and J ends, which lost 8 bases and 2 bases, there was a span of 18 bases. The CDR3 is made up of 15 amino acids. In DNA, the CDR3 is TGTGCCAGCCGACGGATGACCGGGTCTAACACTGAAGCTTTCTTT. Its translation: CASRRMTGSNTEAFF.

The chain links TRBV23-1 to TRBJ2-7; D call uncertain. TRBV23-1 is identified as an open reading frame with a role that is uncertain. There are 12 residues in the CDR3. V dropped 10 bases and J dropped 7 bases, with 17 bases sitting between them. The CDR3 sequence: CANAGFLPEQYF. Written as DNA, the CDR3 is TGCGCCAATGCCGGGTTTCTACCGGAGCAGTACTTC.

This sequence joins TRBV19 and TRBJ1-1, with TRBD1 matching 7 bases. V dropped 2 bases and J dropped 4; count of bases not matched to a gene: 1. This CDR3 is built from 13 residues. Germline V gives CDR1 LNHDA, CDR2 SQIVND (reference sequence). Here the CDR3 reads CASSIQGGTEAFF. The DNA for the CDR3 is TGTGCCAGTAGTATACAGGGGGGCACTGAAGCTTTCTTT.

The J gene is TRBJ1-1, the V gene TRBV5-1, with D uncertain. V lost 4 bases to trimming and J lost 3 bases, with 13 bases between them. The CDR3 contains 14 residues. Germline-derived CDR1 and CDR2 are SGHRS and YFSETQ. This CDR3 reads CASSPAGVDTEAFF. The DNA for the CDR3 is TGCGCCAGCAGCCCGGCGGGCGTAGACACTGAAGCTTTCTTT. Combining the CDR3 with reference TRBV5-1 and TRBJ1-1 gives the whole variable domain KAGVTQTPRYLIKTRGQQVTLSCSPISGHRSVSWYQQTPGQGLQFLFEYFSETQRNKGNFPGRFSGRQFSNSRSEMNVSTLELGDSALYLCASSPAGVDTEAFFGQGTRLTVV.

A few counts support this clone. The chain employs TRBV5-1 and TRBJ1-1; TRBD1 might be the D (5 bases). The CDR3 extends over 16 amino acids. Trimming stripped 5 bases from V and 3 bases from J, with 20 bases between. The germline V gene encodes CDR1 SGHRS and CDR2 YFSETQ. The chain's CDR3 is CASSRGALGGDTEAFF. The CDR3 region has the DNA TGCGCCAGCAGTCGTGGGGCGCTGGGAGGGGACACTGAAGCTTTCTTT.

The V call is TRBV5-4, the J call TRBJ2-7; D might be TRBD2 (7 bases). CDR3 length equals 15 residues. Germline V gene lookup returns CDR1 SGHNT and CDR2 YYREEE (reference sequence). Trimming took off 0 bases at V and 4 bases at J, with 14 bases between the two ends. CDR3 bases: TGTGCCAGCAGCTTGGCCGCGGGGGCATCGTACGAGCAGTACTTC. Protein sequence: CASSLAAGASYEQYF.

The chain recombines TRBV27 with TRBJ2-1; 10 positions match TRBD2. This CDR3 is 15 amino acids long. Losses at the gene ends were 0 bases for V and 6 bases for J; bases not matched to a gene: 2. In germline, CDR1 is MNHEY, CDR2 SMNVEV (reference sequence). CDR3 region: CASSLSPSGSNEQFF. The CDR3 coding sequence is TGTGCCAGCAGTTTATCTCCTAGCGGGAGCAATGAGCAGTTCTTC.

J is TRBJ2-2 and V is TRBV9; TRBD2 agrees at 7 bases. Per the germline V gene, CDR1 is SGDLS and CDR2 is YYNGEE. The CDR3 consists of 14 residues. With 3 bases clipped from V and 6 bases from J, the junction kept 5 bases outside the gene matches. CDR3 sequence: CASSATSVPGELFF. As DNA, the CDR3 is TGTGCCAGCAGCGCCACTAGCGTGCCCGGGGAGCTGTTTTTT.

The chain uses TRBV30 and TRBJ1-1, with 7 bases identical to TRBD1. CDR3 size: 15 residues. CDR1 is GTSNPN, CDR2 SVGIG, per germline (reference sequence). Trimming cost V 1 base and J 4 bases; bases outside gene matches: 9. Written as DNA, the CDR3 is TGTGCCTGGAGTGGGGGTACAGGGGCGGGCACTGAAGCTTTCTTT. It translates to CAWSGGTGAGTEAFF.

V gene TRBV18 combines with J gene TRBJ2-2; D might be TRBD2 (6 bases). This CDR3 has 15 amino acids. Germline V lookup: CDR1 KGHSH, CDR2 LQKENI. V lost 3 bases, J lost 3 bases, and 11 bases lay in between. CDR3 sequence: CASSPRTGDTGELFF. CDR3 sequence (DNA): TGTGCCAGCTCACCCCGCACGGGGGACACCGGGGAGCTGTTTTTT.

The V call is TRBV7-3, the J call TRBJ2-7; 11 bases match TRBD1. The J segment lost 5 bases and the V segment lost 5 bases, leaving 2 bases of the junction unmatched. Germline CDR1 is SGHTA and CDR2 is FQGTGA. The length of the CDR3 is 13 residues. The CDR3 spells CASSPGQGDEQYF. DNA for the CDR3: TGTGCCAGCAGCCCGGGACAGGGGGACGAGCAGTACTTC.

This CDR3 reads CASSYGVTGAGQPQHF. CDR3 bases: TGTGCCAGCAGCTACGGCGTCACAGGGGCCGGGCAGCCCCAGCATTTT. The chain has TRBV7-9 and TRBJ1-5; 7 nucleotides agree with TRBD1. This CDR3 contains 16 residues. J lost 7 bases, V lost 4 bases, and 13 bases had no gene match. The germline gives CDR1 SEHNR, CDR2 FQNEAQ (reference sequence).

The V gene is TRBV28, the J gene TRBJ2-7; D may be TRBD2 (5 bases). The length of the CDR3 is 11 residues. Germline V gene lookup returns CDR1 MDHEN and CDR2 SYDVKM. In nucleotides, the CDR3 is TGTGCTTTGGGGAGCTCCTACGAGCAGTACTTC. This codes for CALGSSYEQYF. The full variable domain, its missing parts supplied by reference TRBV28 and TRBJ2-7, is DVKVTQSSRYLVKRTGEKVFLECVQDMDHENMFWYRQDPGLGLRLIYFSYDVKMKEKGDIPEGYSVSREKKERFSLILESASTNQTSMYLCALGSSYEQYFGPGTRLTVT.

The rearrangement uses TRBV7-9 and TRBJ2-7; TRBD2 might be the D (6 bases). CDR3 length equals 14 residues. V lost 4 bases and J 6 bases, leaving 16 bases between the germline ends. The germline V gene encodes CDR1 SEHNR and CDR2 FQNEAQ (reference sequence). CDR3 residues: CASSSRRRDTEQYF. Here the CDR3 DNA reads TGTGCCAGCAGCTCACGAAGGCGGGATACCGAGCAGTACTTC.